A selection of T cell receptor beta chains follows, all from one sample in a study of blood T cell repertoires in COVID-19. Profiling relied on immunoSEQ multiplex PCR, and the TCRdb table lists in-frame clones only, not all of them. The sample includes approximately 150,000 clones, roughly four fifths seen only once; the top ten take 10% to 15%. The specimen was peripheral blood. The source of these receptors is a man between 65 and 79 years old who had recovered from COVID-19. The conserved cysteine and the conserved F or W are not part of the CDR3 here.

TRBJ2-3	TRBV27	ASSFMASVPTDTQY
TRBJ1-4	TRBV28	ASATPAGGREKLF
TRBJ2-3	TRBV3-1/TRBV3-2	ASSQELGTSTDTQY
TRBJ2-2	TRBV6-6	ASNLGQGITGELF
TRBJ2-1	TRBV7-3	ASSLGAGGSNEQF
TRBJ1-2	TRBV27	ASRQGNYGYT
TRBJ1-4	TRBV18	ASSPTGGGEKLF
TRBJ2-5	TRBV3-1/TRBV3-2	ASSQDIRDPYQETQY
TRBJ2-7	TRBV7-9	ASSLERDTLYRGNEQY
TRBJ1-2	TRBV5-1	ASSSGTGGTGYT
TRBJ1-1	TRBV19	ASGDRFMNTEAF
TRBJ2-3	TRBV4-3	ASSRGLAGGDTQY
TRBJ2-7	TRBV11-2	ASSSRDREIPYEQY
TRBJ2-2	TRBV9	ASSVLLAGGTGELF
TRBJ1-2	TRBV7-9	ASSLGGLAYGYT